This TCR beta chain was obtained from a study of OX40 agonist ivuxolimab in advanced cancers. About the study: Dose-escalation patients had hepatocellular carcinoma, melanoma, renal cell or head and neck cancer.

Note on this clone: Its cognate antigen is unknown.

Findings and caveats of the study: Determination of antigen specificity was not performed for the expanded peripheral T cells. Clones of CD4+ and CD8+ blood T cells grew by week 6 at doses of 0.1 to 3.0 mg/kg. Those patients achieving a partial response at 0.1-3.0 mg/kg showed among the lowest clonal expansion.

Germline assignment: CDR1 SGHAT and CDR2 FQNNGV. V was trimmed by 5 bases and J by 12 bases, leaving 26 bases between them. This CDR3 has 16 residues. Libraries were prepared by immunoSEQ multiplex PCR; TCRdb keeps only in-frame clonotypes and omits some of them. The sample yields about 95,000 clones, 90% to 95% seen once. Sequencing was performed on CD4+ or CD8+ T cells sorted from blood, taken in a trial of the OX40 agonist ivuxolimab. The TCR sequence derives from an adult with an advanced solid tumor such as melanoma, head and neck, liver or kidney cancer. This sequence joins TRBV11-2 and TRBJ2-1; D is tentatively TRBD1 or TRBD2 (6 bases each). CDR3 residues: CASSVGGGRLAGGQFF. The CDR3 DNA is TGTGCCAGCAGCGTAGGAGGGGGGCGGCTGGCCGGGGGGCAGTTCTTC.